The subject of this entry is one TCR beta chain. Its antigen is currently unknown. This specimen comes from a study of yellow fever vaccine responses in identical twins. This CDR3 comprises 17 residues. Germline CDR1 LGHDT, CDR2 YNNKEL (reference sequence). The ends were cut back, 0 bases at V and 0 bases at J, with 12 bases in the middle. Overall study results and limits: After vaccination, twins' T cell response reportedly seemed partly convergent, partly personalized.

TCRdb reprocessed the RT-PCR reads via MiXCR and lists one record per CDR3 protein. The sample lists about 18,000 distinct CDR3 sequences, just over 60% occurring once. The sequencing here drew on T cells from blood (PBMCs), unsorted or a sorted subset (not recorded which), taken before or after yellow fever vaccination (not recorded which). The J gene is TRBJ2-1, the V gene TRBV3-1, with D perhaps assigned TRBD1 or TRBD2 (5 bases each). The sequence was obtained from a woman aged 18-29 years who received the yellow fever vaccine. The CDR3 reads CASSQDRGDRSYNEQFF. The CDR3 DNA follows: TGTGCCAGCAGCCAAGATAGAGGGGATCGCTCCTACAATGAGCAGTTCTTC.